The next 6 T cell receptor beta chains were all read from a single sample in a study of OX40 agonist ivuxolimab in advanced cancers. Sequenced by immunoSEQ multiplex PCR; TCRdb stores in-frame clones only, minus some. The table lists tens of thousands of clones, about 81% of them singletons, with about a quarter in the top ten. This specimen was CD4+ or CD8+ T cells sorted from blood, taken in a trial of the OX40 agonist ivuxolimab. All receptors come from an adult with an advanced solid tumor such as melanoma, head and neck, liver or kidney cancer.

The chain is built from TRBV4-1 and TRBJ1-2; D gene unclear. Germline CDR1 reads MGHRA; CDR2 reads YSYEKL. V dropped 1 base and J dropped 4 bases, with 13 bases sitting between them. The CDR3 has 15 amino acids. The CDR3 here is CASSQAAFGSYGYTF. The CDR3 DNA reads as TGCGCCAGCAGCCAAGCAGCTTTTGGTTCCTATGGCTACACCTTC.

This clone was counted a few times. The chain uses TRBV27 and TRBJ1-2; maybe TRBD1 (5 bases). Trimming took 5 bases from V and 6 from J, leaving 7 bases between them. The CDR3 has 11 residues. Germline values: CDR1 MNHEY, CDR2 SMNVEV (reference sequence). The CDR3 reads CASSGGDGYTF. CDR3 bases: TGTGCCAGCAGTGGGGGAGATGGCTACACCTTC.

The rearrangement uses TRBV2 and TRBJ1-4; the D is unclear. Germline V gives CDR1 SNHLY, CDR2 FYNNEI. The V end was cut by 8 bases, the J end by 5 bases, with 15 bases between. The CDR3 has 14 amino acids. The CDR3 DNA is TGTGCCAGCCAGAACAGAGGCTCAAATGAAAAACTGTTTTTT. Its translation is CASQNRGSNEKLFF.

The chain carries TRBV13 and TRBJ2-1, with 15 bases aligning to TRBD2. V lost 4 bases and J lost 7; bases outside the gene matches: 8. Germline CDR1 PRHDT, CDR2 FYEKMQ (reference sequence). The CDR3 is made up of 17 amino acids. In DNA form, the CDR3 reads TGTGCCAGCAGCTCAGGACTAGCGGGAGGGCTAGGGAATGAGCAGTTCTTC. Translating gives CASSSGLAGGLGNEQFF.

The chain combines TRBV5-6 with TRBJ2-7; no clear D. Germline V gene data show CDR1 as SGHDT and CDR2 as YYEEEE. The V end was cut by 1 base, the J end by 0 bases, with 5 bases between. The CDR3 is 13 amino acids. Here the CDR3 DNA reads TGTGCCAGCAGCTTGCCGAGCTCCTACGAGCAGTACTTC. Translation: CASSLPSSYEQYF.

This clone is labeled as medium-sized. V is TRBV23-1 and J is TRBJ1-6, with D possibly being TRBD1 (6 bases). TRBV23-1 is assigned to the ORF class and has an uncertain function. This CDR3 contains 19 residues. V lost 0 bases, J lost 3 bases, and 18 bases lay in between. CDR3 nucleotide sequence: TGCGCCAGCAGTCAATCGAGGGACACGGCTTCTTACTATAATTCACCCCTCCACTTT. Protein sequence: CASSQSRDTASYYNSPLHF.